A selection of T cell receptor beta chains follows, all from one sample in a study of human T cells and chemical hapten exposure. TCRdb reprocessed the RACE reads with MiXCR, giving one entry per CDR3 protein. The table records around 340,000 distinct CDR3 sequences, roughly 6.9% of them present only once. This specimen consisted of whole blood, obtained in connection with sensitization to the hapten diphenylcyclopropenone (DPC). The receptors here all came from a woman aged 18-30 years with alopecia areata. Some clones in this sample may be carry-over from other donors' samples. Each CDR3 is given with its conserved first and last residue. D genes are given only for firm matches. The size entry is marked missing in some rows and otherwise reads once, few, many or a size class.

>TRBV6-5|.|TRBJ1-2|few
CASRATANYGYTF
TGTGCCAGCAGGGCGACAGCTAACTATGGCTACACCTTC
>TRBV7-9|.|TRBJ1-6|.
CASSFPDGGASPLHF
TGTGCCAGCAGCTTCCCGGACGGGGGAGCTTCACCCCTCCACTTT
>TRBV28|TRBD1|TRBJ2-1|many
CASRTGTGASNEQFF
TGTGCCAGCAGAACCGGGACAGGGGCATCAAATGAGCAGTTCTTC
>TRBV6-5|.|TRBJ2-1|many
CASSPGLVQFF
TGTGCCAGCAGTCCCGGACTCGTGCAGTTCTTC
>TRBV6-5|TRBD2|TRBJ2-7|.
CASSYGPTSGVYEQYF
TGTGCCAGCAGTTACGGCCCGACTAGCGGGGTCTACGAGCAGTACTTC
>TRBV7-9|.|TRBJ1-4|.
CASSFREKLFF
TGTGCCAGCAGCTTTCGAGAAAAACTGTTTTTT
>TRBV6-5|.|TRBJ2-1|few
CASSYNPVSREQFF
TGTGCCAGCAGTTATAATCCGGTTTCAAGGGAGCAGTTCTTC
>TRBV12-3/TRBV12-4|.|TRBJ2-2|.
CASRSPGSRNTGELFF
TGTGCCAGCAGAAGCCCCGGCAGTCGTAACACCGGGGAGCTGTTTTTT
>TRBV10-3|TRBD2|TRBJ2-1|few
CATGGAGGDEQFF
TGTGCCACCGGGGGGGCCGGAGGCGATGAGCAGTTCTTC
>TRBV5-1|.|TRBJ1-1|.
CASSLAGGLNTEAFF
TGCGCCAGCAGCTTGGCGGGGGGCTTGAACACTGAAGCTTTCTTT
>TRBV20-1|.|TRBJ2-3|many
CSARDRADTQYF
TGCAGTGCTAGAGATCGGGCAGATACGCAGTATTTT
>TRBV7-2|TRBD1|TRBJ1-1|few
CASSSQGASTEAFF
TGTGCCAGCAGCTCCCAGGGGGCCAGCACTGAAGCTTTCTTT
>TRBV6-6|TRBD1|TRBJ1-1|.
CASSLGDSEAFF
TGTGCCAGCAGTCTGGGGGACAGTGAAGCTTTCTTT
>TRBV12-3/TRBV12-4|TRBD2|TRBJ2-1|many
CASSRPRTRAGEEQFF
TGTGCCAGCAGCCGACCCCGGACTAGGGCGGGGGAGGAGCAGTTCTTC
>TRBV2|TRBD1|TRBJ2-1|few
CASGGQYNEQFF
TGTGCCAGCGGGGGACAGTACAATGAGCAGTTCTTC
>TRBV4-3|.|TRBJ2-5|.
CASSQEYRGAETQYF
TGCGCCAGCAGCCAAGAGTATCGGGGTGCGGAGACCCAGTACTTC
>TRBV12-3/TRBV12-4|TRBD1|TRBJ1-2|many
CASSFSGQAWNYGYTF
TGTGCCAGCAGTTTTAGTGGACAGGCTTGGAACTATGGCTACACCTTC
>TRBV29-1|TRBD1|TRBJ2-5|many
CSAGQGGETQYF
TGCAGCGCTGGACAGGGAGGAGAGACCCAGTACTTC
>TRBV9|.|TRBJ1-1|.
CASSVDSLQGVTEAFF
TGTGCCAGCAGCGTAGATAGTTTACAGGGTGTAACTGAAGCTTTCTTT
>TRBV6-5|TRBD1|TRBJ1-6|.
CASTRQGGNSPLHF
TGTGCCAGCACTCGACAGGGGGGAAATTCACCCCTCCACTTT
>TRBV6-6|TRBD1|TRBJ2-7|many
CASRPGTVYEQYF
TGTGCCAGCAGACCCGGGACAGTCTACGAGCAGTACTTC
>TRBV5-1|.|TRBJ1-2|few
CASSFSLINYGYTF
TGCGCCAGCAGCTTCTCCCTAATCAACTATGGCTACACCTTC
>TRBV28|.|TRBJ1-1|many
CASSLGQRGLTEAFF
TGTGCCAGCAGTTTAGGTCAGCGGGGGCTAACTGAAGCTTTCTTT
>TRBV28|.|TRBJ1-2|many
CASRQGDGYTF
TGTGCCAGCAGACAGGGAGATGGCTACACCTTC
>TRBV10-3|.|TRBJ2-6|many
CATLIRQDDHGANVLTF
TGTGCCACCCTAATTAGACAGGATGATCACGGGGCCAACGTCCTGACTTTC
>TRBV27|.|TRBJ2-5|many
CASSLSGLPETQYF
TGTGCCAGCAGTTTATCGGGACTCCCAGAGACCCAGTACTTC
>TRBV6-1|TRBD1|TRBJ1-5|few
CASSDTARQGNIGSQPQHF
TGTGCCAGCAGCGACACGGCCCGACAGGGGAATATAGGATCCCAGCCCCAGCATTTT
>TRBV20-1|TRBD1|TRBJ2-1|many
CSASSSPGQGSHSNEQFF
TGCAGTGCTAGTTCGTCCCCGGGACAGGGGTCCCACAGCAATGAGCAGTTCTTC
>TRBV7-9|.|TRBJ2-1|.
CASSRTTNEQFF
TGTGCCAGCAGTCGTACCACAAATGAGCAGTTCTTC
>TRBV24-1|.|TRBJ2-2|.
CATSEYPMQGTNTGELFF
TGTGCCACCAGTGAGTACCCAATGCAAGGAACTAACACCGGGGAGCTGTTTTTT
>TRBV20-1|.|TRBJ1-1|few
CSARDGGHTEAFF
TGCAGTGCTAGAGATGGGGGACACACTGAAGCTTTCTTT
>TRBV5-6|.|TRBJ1-5|few
CASSLAFGGSQPQHF
TGTGCCAGCAGCTTGGCCTTCGGGGGATCACAGCCCCAGCATTTT
>TRBV4-3|.|TRBJ2-1|many
CASSQDGGNNEQFF
TGCGCCAGCAGCCAAGATGGGGGCAACAATGAGCAGTTCTTC
>TRBV4-3|TRBD1|TRBJ2-1|.
CASSQDHGAGGNEQFF
TGCGCCAGCAGCCAAGATCACGGGGCAGGGGGCAATGAGCAGTTCTTC
>TRBV10-3|.|TRBJ1-2|few
CAISESREGVDGYTF
TGTGCCATCAGTGAGTCAAGGGAGGGGGTAGATGGCTACACCTTC
>TRBV5-1|TRBD1|TRBJ1-1|.
CASSSDGQANTEAFF
TGCGCCAGCAGTTCCGACGGACAGGCGAACACTGAAGCTTTCTTT